The clone carrying this T cell receptor beta chain was observed many times. The antigen remains unidentified. From 350 to 500 ng of RNA, a library with molecular barcoded alpha/delta and beta/gamma adaptors was made. TCRdb re-derived calls from the reads in MiXCR, one entry per CDR3 protein. Of some 46,000 distinct CDR3 sequences detected, approximately 12% appear once; the ten largest clones hold about 15%. Trimming cost V 0 bases and J 2 bases, with 11 bases left between them. Germline CDR1 and CDR2: SGHRS and YFSETQ. The CDR3 sequence is 15 residues long. These data originate in a study of read filtering for tumor transcriptome and immune sequencing. Across the whole study: Transcriptome libraries were built from DNase-treated RNA.

Study results and caveats: Dropping single-read clonotypes raised IR-seq and RNA-seq shared-clonotype correlation. In IR-seq, single-read clonotypes were roughly 80% of clonotypes but around 3.2% of reads.

The sequence came from a donor at least 40 years old with multiple myeloma. The sequenced sample was a population of CD138-negative cells sorted from bone marrow. The gene calls are TRBV5-1 and TRBJ1-1, with D possibly TRBD1 on 6 matching bases. The CDR3 coding sequence is TGCGCCAGCAGCTTGGCCGTCAGGGGTAACACTGAAGCTTTCTTT. It is translated as CASSLAVRGNTEAFF.